These T cell receptor beta chains were read from a single sample in a study of shared clonotypes between healthy human individuals. Measured with immunoSEQ multiplex PCR; TCRdb has only the in-frame clones, and not every one. The data contain about 600,000 clones, 95% to 98% of them singletons. The material sequenced was naive CD8+ T cells sorted from blood. The receptor source for this set is a man aged 25-45 years in good health. CDR3s include the opening cysteine and the closing phenylalanine or tryptophan.

V: TRBV6-5; J: TRBJ2-2; CDR3: CASSYSSNTGELFF
V: TRBV5-1; J: TRBJ2-2; CDR3: CASSLEGKMNTGELFF
V: TRBV29-1; J: TRBJ2-1; CDR3: CSVEGSWEFYNEQFF
V: TRBV14; J: TRBJ1-2; CDR3: CASSTPYKAPLCYTF
V: TRBV5-1; J: TRBJ2-1; CDR3: CASSPGPTSGRLNEQFF
V: TRBV9; J: TRBJ2-7; CDR3: CASSVGSGPTQQYF
V: TRBV29-1; J: TRBJ2-7; CDR3: CSVEEGSEQYF
V: TRBV10-3; J: TRBJ1-1; CDR3: CAISGTGARTEAFF
V: TRBV6-1; J: TRBJ1-1; CDR3: CASSERRRGNTEAFF
V: TRBV4-3; J: TRBJ1-1; CDR3: CASSPSGGRGTEAFF
V: TRBV9; J: TRBJ2-2; CDR3: CASSVARSGKNTGELFF
V: TRBV29-1; J: TRBJ1-2; CDR3: CSVETLEPTNYGYTF
V: TRBV18; J: TRBJ2-1; CDR3: CASSPPAGARMNEQFF
V: TRBV4-1; J: TRBJ2-7; CDR3: CASSPLAGGPYEQYF
V: TRBV5-1; J: TRBJ2-7; CDR3: CASSAGQGAYEQYF
V: TRBV27; J: TRBJ2-5; CDR3: CASSSQREQETQYF
V: TRBV9; J: TRBJ1-2; CDR3: CASSGGGQGNDGYTF
V: TRBV29-1; J: TRBJ2-1; CDR3: CSVSGSSSYNEQFF
V: TRBV7-8; J: TRBJ1-4; CDR3: CASSKTSLGEKLFF
V: TRBV6-5; J: TRBJ2-1; CDR3: CASRMTGGNEQFF
V: TRBV27; J: TRBJ2-7; CDR3: CASSLSSLAGAVSYEQYF
V: TRBV7-6; J: TRBJ2-5; CDR3: CASSPYRGQETQYF
V: TRBV6-1; J: TRBJ2-7; CDR3: CASSELESSYEQYF
V: TRBV5-1; J: TRBJ2-7; CDR3: CASSLAPGEGFREQYF
V: TRBV6-6; J: TRBJ2-7; CDR3: CASSYPGQVPEQYF
V: TRBV5-1; J: TRBJ2-5; CDR3: CASSSSGTGGVVQETQYF
V: TRBV2; J: TRBJ2-7; CDR3: CASSRTSSDIEQYF
V: TRBV7-8; J: TRBJ2-1; CDR3: CASSLARASGSRILNEQFF
V: TRBV5-1; J: TRBJ2-7; CDR3: CASSLGVGERTYEQYF
V: TRBV18; J: TRBJ1-3; CDR3: CASSLPPWDGSRGEEDTIYF
V: TRBV10-3; J: TRBJ2-7; CDR3: CAISEIAYYEQYF
V: TRBV5-1; J: TRBJ2-3; CDR3: CASRTSGREADTQYF
V: TRBV7-9; J: TRBJ1-3; CDR3: CASSSSSGNTIYF
V: TRBV4-1; J: TRBJ2-7; CDR3: CASSVRLAVPYEQYF
V: TRBV5-1; J: TRBJ2-5; CDR3: CASSPGTGGGQETQYF
V: TRBV9; J: TRBJ2-7; CDR3: CASSAGTGGYEQYF
V: TRBV30; J: TRBJ2-6; CDR3: CAWRPIGLQGYFSGANVLTF
V: TRBV28; J: TRBJ2-7; CDR3: CASSMTGGFDEQYF
V: TRBV5-1; J: TRBJ1-2; CDR3: CASSLGTAAEGGYTF
V: TRBV7-9; J: TRBJ2-3; CDR3: CASSELLAGSTDTQYF
V: TRBV27; J: TRBJ1-1; CDR3: CASRRRAEGPEAFF
V: TRBV19; J: TRBJ1-5; CDR3: CASSIHVGERGQPQHF
V: TRBV28; J: TRBJ2-1; CDR3: CASSLRPGLAGEGHEQFF
V: TRBV11-2; J: TRBJ2-3; CDR3: CASGEGTSLSSTDTQYF
V: TRBV29-1; J: TRBJ2-3; CDR3: CSVDRHGETTDTQYF
V: TRBV4-2; J: TRBJ2-1; CDR3: CASSHPGGDSGYNEQFF
V: TRBV28; J: TRBJ2-1; CDR3: CASSLPRTGRSYNEQFF
V: TRBV4-1; J: TRBJ2-1; CDR3: CASSQDGGTYNEQFF
V: TRBV30; J: TRBJ2-1; CDR3: CAWSIVQGHNEQFF
V: TRBV4-1; J: TRBJ1-2; CDR3: CASSQGLVAIYGYTF
V: TRBV6-6; J: TRBJ2-7; CDR3: CASSPLAGAYEQYF
V: TRBV7-8; J: TRBJ2-5; CDR3: CASSFWAGGDGETQYF
V: TRBV4-1; J: TRBJ1-2; CDR3: CASSQWEKGNYGYTF
V: TRBV14; J: TRBJ2-7; CDR3: CASSQGFREQYF
V: TRBV7-8; J: TRBJ2-7; CDR3: CASSPELVGYEQYF
V: TRBV13; J: TRBJ2-7; CDR3: CASSLGLLADEQYF